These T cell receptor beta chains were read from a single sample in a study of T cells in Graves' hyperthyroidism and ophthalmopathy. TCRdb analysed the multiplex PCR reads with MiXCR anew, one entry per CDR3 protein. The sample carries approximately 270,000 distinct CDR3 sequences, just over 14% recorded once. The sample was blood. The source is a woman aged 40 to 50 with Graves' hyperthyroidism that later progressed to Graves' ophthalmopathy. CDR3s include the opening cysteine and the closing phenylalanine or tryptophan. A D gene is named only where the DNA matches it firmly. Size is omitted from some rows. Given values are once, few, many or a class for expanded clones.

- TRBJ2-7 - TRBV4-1 TGCGCCAGCAGCCAGACTGAAGTCAGGGGTTTCGAGCAGTACTTC CASSQTEVRGFEQYF
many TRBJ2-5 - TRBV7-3 TGTGCCAGCAGCGGAGGGTTCTCAGAGACCCAGTACTTC CASSGGFSETQYF
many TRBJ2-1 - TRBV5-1 TGCGCCAGCAGCTTGGAGGGTGGCGGGACCTCCTACAATGAGCAGTTCTTC CASSLEGGGTSYNEQFF
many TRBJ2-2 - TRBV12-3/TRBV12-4 TGTGCCAGCAGTTTACCCCGCAGTTCCGCCGGGGAGCTGTTTTTT CASSLPRSSAGELFF
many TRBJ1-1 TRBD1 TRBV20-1 TGCAGTGCTAGATACAGGGGAAAAGTCACTGAAGCTTTCTTT CSARYRGKVTEAFF
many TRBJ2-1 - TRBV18 TGTGCCAGCTTGACGGGACTGAGCTCCTACAATGAGCAGTTCTTC CASLTGLSSYNEQFF
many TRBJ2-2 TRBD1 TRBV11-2 TGTGCCAGCAGCCGGGACAGGGTACCGAACACCGGGGAGCTGTTTTTT CASSRDRVPNTGELFF
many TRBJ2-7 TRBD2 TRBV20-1 TGCAGTGCTAGAGCGCGCGGGGGTCGCCGCTACGAGCAGTACTTC CSARARGGRRYEQYF
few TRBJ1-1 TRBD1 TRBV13 TGTGCCAGCAGCCCAGGGGGTCTGAACACTGAAGCTTTCTTT CASSPGGLNTEAFF
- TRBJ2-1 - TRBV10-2 TGCGCCAGCAGTGACTTATTAGACAATGAGCAGTTCTTC CASSDLLDNEQFF
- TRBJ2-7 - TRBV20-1 TGCAGTGCTGGAGGACAGAGCTCCTACGAGCAGTACTTC CSAGGQSSYEQYF
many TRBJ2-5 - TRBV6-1 TGTGCCACCAAACCGGGACCCCAAGAGACCCAGTACTTC CATKPGPQETQYF
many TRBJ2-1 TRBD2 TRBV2 TGTGCCAGCAGTGATGGACTAGCGAGGCAGTTCTTC CASSDGLARQFF
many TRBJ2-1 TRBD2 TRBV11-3 TGTGCCAGCAGCTCTTTTACCCGGACTAGTGGGGTAAATGAGCAGTTCTTC CASSSFTRTSGVNEQFF
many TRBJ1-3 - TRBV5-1 TGCGCCAGCAAAATGGGACTGTCGTACGGAAACACCATATATTTT CASKMGLSYGNTIYF
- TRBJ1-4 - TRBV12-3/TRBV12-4 TGTGCCAGCAGTTTGTGGGGGGCAGGGGAAAAACTGTTTTTT CASSLWGAGEKLFF
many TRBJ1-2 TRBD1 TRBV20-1 TGCAGTGCTATGAACCCCGGGACAGGGCTAAGTGGCTACACCTTC CSAMNPGTGLSGYTF
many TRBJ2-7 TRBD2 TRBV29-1 TGCAGCGTTGGGGCCGCGGGAGGGCCAACCTCCTACGAGCAGTACTTC CSVGAAGGPTSYEQYF
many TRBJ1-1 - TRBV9 TGTGCCAGCAGCCCCTTGGGGGGCGGGAACACTGAAGCTTTCTTT CASSPLGGGNTEAFF
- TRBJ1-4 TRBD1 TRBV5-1 TGCGCCAGCAGCCGGCGGGGACAGGGAACGGCTAATGAAAAACTGTTTTTT CASSRRGQGTANEKLFF
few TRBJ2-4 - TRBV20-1 TGCAGTGCTATGCGGCCTGGGGTAGGCGGAAACATTCAGTACTTC CSAMRPGVGGNIQYF
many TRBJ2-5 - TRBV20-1 TGCAGTGCTAGAGGCCAAGAGACCCAGTACTTC CSARGQETQYF
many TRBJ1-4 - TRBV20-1 TGCAGTGCTAGAGTCCCAAGGGAGGAAAAACTGTTTTTT CSARVPREEKLFF
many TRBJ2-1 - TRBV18 TGTGCCAGCTCACCAGAGCGGGCGAGCTCCTACAATGAGCAGTTCTTC CASSPERASSYNEQFF
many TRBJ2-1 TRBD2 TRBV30 TGTGCCTGGAGTGTCTTCCTGAGTAGCGGGAGTGACAATGAGCAGTTCTTC CAWSVFLSSGSDNEQFF
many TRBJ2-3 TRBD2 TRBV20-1 TGCAGTGCTAGAGCCTTAGCGGGAGGGGTGAATACGCAGTATTTT CSARALAGGVNTQYF
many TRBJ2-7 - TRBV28 TGTGCCAGCAGTTCCTGGGGCTCGAACTCTTGGGAGCAGTACTTC CASSSWGSNSWEQYF
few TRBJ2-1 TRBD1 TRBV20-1 TGCAGTGCTATCTTACAGGGGTCTGAGCAGTTCTTC CSAILQGSEQFF
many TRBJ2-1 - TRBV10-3 TGTGCCATCAGTGAGCCACACTTAGGCAATGAGCAGTTCTTC CAISEPHLGNEQFF
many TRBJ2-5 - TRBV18 TGTGCCAGCTCACGCCTCGAGGGCGGGGAGACCCAGTACTTC CASSRLEGGETQYF
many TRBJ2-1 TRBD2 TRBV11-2 TGTGCCAGCAGCTTAGATCTTGGCGGGAGTGGGTACAATGAGCAGTTCTTC CASSLDLGGSGYNEQFF
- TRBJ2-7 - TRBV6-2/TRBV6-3 TGTGCCACGCGAGTTTACGAGCAGTACTTC CATRVYEQYF
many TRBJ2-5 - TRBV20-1 TGCAGTGGGGCCAGGGCGTCGGGTATAGGTCAAGAGACCCAGTACTTC CSGARASGIGQETQYF
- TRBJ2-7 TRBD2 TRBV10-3 TGTGCCACCGGGACTAGAATGCACGAGCAGTACTTT CATGTRMHEQYF
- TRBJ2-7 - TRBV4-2 TGTGCCAGCAGCCAATCGTCTCAGGGGCTCACCTACGAGCAGTACTTC CASSQSSQGLTYEQYF
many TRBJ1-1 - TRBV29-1 TGCAGCGTCGGTCGACAAAGTGAAGCTTTCTTT CSVGRQSEAFF
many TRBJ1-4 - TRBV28 TGTGCCAGCAGTCCGGGACGTGCAGCTAATGAAAAACTGTTTTTT CASSPGRAANEKLFF